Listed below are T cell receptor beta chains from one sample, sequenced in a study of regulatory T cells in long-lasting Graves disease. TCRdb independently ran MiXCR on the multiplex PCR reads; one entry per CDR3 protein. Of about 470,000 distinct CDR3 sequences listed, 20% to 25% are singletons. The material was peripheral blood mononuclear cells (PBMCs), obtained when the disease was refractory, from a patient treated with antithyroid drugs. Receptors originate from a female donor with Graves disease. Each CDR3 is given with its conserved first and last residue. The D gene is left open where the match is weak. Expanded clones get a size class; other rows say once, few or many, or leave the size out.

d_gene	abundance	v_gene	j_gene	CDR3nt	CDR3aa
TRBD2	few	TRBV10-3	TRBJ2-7	TGTGCCACCGTTAGCGGGGGGGCTATCGACGAGCAGTACTTC	CATVSGGAIDEQYF
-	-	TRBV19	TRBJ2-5	TGTGCCAGTACCATCCCAGGGTCAGAGACCCAGTACTTC	CASTIPGSETQYF
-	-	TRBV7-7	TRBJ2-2	TGTGCTAGCAGCGTCGACCCAGGGGCCGGGGAGCTGTTTTTT	CASSVDPGAGELFF
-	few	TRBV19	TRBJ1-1	TGTGCCAGTAGGTTCGGCTCGAACACTGAAGCTTTCTTT	CASRFGSNTEAFF
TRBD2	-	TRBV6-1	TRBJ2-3	TGTGCCAGCAGTGCCGCAAGCTGGGACTACCAGTGGGCAGATACGCAGTATTTT	CASSAASWDYQWADTQYF
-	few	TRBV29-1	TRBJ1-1	TGCAGCGGGGGTTCAGGTGGGACTGAAGCTTTCTTT	CSGGSGGTEAFF
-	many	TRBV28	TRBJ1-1	TGTGCCAGCAGCATTTGGGGGATTCAAGCTTTCTTT	CASSIWGIQAFF
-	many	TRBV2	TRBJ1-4	TGTGCCAGCAGAAGAAGGGCACCTCCGGAAAAACTGTTTTTT	CASRRRAPPEKLFF
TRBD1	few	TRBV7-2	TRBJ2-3	TGTGCCAGCAGCTTAGATCCAGGGGGTTCCGCAGATACGCAGTATTTT	CASSLDPGGSADTQYF
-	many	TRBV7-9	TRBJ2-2	TGTGCCAGCAGCCACGCGGGGTCGGACACCGGGGAGCTGTTTTTT	CASSHAGSDTGELFF
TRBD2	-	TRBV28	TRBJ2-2	TGTGCCAGCAGTTTAAGCGGGGGAACGAACACCGGGGAGCTGTTTTTT	CASSLSGGTNTGELFF
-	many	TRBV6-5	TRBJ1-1	TGTGCCAGCAGTTGGACACCTAGGACTGAAGCTTTCTTT	CASSWTPRTEAFF
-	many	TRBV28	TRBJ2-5	TGTGCCAGCAGTTTGTGGACGCTCAAGGAGGAGACCCAGTACTTC	CASSLWTLKEETQYF
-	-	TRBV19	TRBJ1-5	TGTGCCAGTAGTATGCGCCCCAGGGATGTAAGCAATCAGCCCCAGCATTTT	CASSMRPRDVSNQPQHF
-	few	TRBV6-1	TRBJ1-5	TGTGCCAGCATGCAAGACGCGAGCAATCAGCCCCAGCATTTT	CASMQDASNQPQHF
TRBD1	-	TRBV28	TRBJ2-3	TGTGCCAGTCAATCGGGACAGGGGGCGGGTACGCAGTATTTT	CASQSGQGAGTQYF
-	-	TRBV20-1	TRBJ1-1	TGCAGTGCTAGAGATTGGGCCAGGGGGAACACTGAAGCTTTCTTT	CSARDWARGNTEAFF
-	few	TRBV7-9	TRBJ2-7	TGTGCCAGCAGCTTAAGGGACACAACCTACGAGCAGTACTTC	CASSLRDTTYEQYF
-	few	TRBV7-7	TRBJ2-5	TGTGCTAGCAGCTTATTCACAGGAGAAGAGACCCAGTACTTC	CASSLFTGEETQYF
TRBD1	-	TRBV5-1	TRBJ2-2	TGCGCCAGCAGCCTCGGGGACAGGGGATCGACCGGGGAGCTGTTTTTT	CASSLGDRGSTGELFF
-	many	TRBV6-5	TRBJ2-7	TGTGCCAGCAGTTACGGGCAGACCCCTGGCGAGCAGTACTTC	CASSYGQTPGEQYF
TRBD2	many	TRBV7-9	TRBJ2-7	TGTGCCAGCAGCTCCGGGACTAGCGGTTACGAGCAGTACTTC	CASSSGTSGYEQYF
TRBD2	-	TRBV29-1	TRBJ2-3	TGCAGCGTCCGACCCGGGACTAGGTCGGATACGCAGTATTTT	CSVRPGTRSDTQYF
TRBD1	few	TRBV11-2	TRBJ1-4	TGTGCCAGCAGCTCGGGACAGGGCATCCCTGCAACTAATGAAAAACTGTTTTTT	CASSSGQGIPATNEKLFF
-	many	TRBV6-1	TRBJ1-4	TGTGCCAGCGCAGGGAGAAAAGGAGCAACTAATGAAAAACTGTTTTTT	CASAGRKGATNEKLFF
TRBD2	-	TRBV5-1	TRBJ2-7	TGCGCCAGCAGCGTAAGCGGGAGTACGGCCTACGAGCAGTACTTC	CASSVSGSTAYEQYF
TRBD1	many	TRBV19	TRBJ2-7	TGTGCCAGTAGGTTTTCGGGACAGGGGCCCTACGAGCAGTACTTC	CASRFSGQGPYEQYF
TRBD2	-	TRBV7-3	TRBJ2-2	TGTGCCAGCAGCTTAATCCCTCTAGCGGGGGTCAACACCGGGGAGCTGTTTTTT	CASSLIPLAGVNTGELFF
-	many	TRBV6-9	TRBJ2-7	TGTGCCAGCAGTTATTCCGGGCTCTCCTACGAGCAGTACTTC	CASSYSGLSYEQYF